This TCR beta chain is from a study of T cell repertoires in aging, cancer and after chemotherapy (dated by TCRdb to the late 2010s). About the investigation overall: The donors fell into six age groups ranging from 30 or younger to 70 or older, and each group had at least three individuals. In the solid tumor group, the paired samples taken before and after chemotherapy came from brain tumor (glioblastoma) patients given temozolomide-based therapy. The full dataset contained approximately 9.6 million TCR reads. To look at immunoaging and at how T cells reconstitute after chemotherapy, the study profiled TCR beta repertoires in peripheral blood from both healthy donors and cancer patients. Alongside some 96 healthy donors serving as a reference group, the cohort included some 210 cancer patients, of whom around 91 had hematological cancers and more than 110 had solid cancers.

Instead of sorted cells or RNA, genomic DNA extracted from peripheral blood served as the source for amplifying TCR beta rearrangements. Study-level results and caveats: The authors noted that the repertoire data do not allow conclusions about immunological memory after chemotherapy. In healthy donors, the decline in TCR diversity with age was mainly explained by loss of richness, whereas in cancer patients loss of evenness was also found to contribute. Untreated patients with hematological or solid cancers showed significantly lower blood TCR diversity and higher clonality than age-matched healthy donors. Median generation probability increased over the chemotherapy interval in both cancer cohorts, suggesting repertoire reconstitution through rebound thymic output.

Rearranged TRB sequences spanning V, D and J segments were amplified by multiplex touch-down PCR using a mixed TRB-A/B primer pool. Illumina adapters and sample indices were added to the amplicons in two consecutive PCR reactions performed with Phusion HS II polymerase. The amplicons were purified from gel with the NucleoSpin Gel and PCR Clean-up kit and then assessed with Qubit and an Agilent 2100 Bioanalyzer. Sequencing of the libraries was done on an Illumina MiSeq with paired-end, single-indexed 600-cycle runs. The original pipeline was this. MiXCR versions 2.12 and 3.0.5 were used to process TRB sequences. A clone was defined as each unique CDR3 nucleotide sequence, and only productive sequences supported by at least two reads were kept. The repertoire metrics were Shannon diversity, evenness, clonality (calculated as one minus evenness), and diversity profiles parameterized by alpha from 0 to 5. The IGoR algorithm was used to calculate generation probabilities for clones in the paired samples taken before and after chemotherapy. Starting from the raw public reads, TCRdb applied fastp trimming at Q25, assembled clones with MiXCR and retained in-frame beta chains. CDR3 protein duplicates are merged, each entry listing the most common genes and DNA. Here the V and J calls rest on TCRdb's processing, not on the authors' analysis. A total of several thousand distinct CDR3 sequences appear in this sample, around 25% of them only once. Roughly 30% of the sample belongs to the ten largest clones.

This clonotype is labeled medium-sized (0.01 to 0.1%). Its cognate antigen has yet to be identified. Base qualities are not recorded, but no much larger clone differs from it by a single base. The germline V gene (reference sequence) specifies LNHDA as CDR1 and SQIVND as CDR2. The germline V end is reduced by 1 base and the J end by 3 bases; junction bases left unmatched: 2. Its CDR3 holds 14 amino acids, cysteine through phenylalanine. Only the CDR3 part of the read is kept: 42 bases, read in frame from the first base. Sample: blood. The receptor chain draws on TRBV19 and TRBJ2-5, with 7 central nucleotides matching TRBD1. This receptor was obtained from a human donor with a solid tumor. Here the CDR3 is given as CASSIGTGEETQYF. The DNA sequence is as follows: TGTGCCAGTAGTATAGGGACAGGAGAAGAGACCCAGTACTTC.